This is a list of T cell receptor beta chains from one sample in a study of blood T cell repertoires in COVID-19. Measured with immunoSEQ multiplex PCR; TCRdb has only the in-frame clones, and not every one. The profile shows tens of thousands of clones, 80% to 85% of them singletons. Sequencing used peripheral blood. Receptors originate from an elderly man with COVID-19, enrolled during active disease. CDR3s include the opening cysteine and the closing phenylalanine or tryptophan. The D gene is left open where the match is weak. Expanded clones are given a class, and other clones once, few, many or no size at all.

>TRBV24-1|TRBJ1-4|TRBD1|few
CATSDGGQGREKLFF
TGTGCCACCAGTGATGGGGGACAGGGGCGAGAAAAACTGTTTTTT
>TRBV7-6|TRBJ2-2|TRBD2|-
CASSRAGGLNTGELFF
TGTGCCAGCAGCCGAGCGGGGGGTTTGAACACCGGGGAGCTGTTTTTT
>TRBV9|TRBJ1-6|TRBD1|-
CATDRDSSGPLHF
TGTGCCACCGACCGGGACAGCTCAGGACCCCTCCACTTT
>TRBV24-1|TRBJ1-6|-|-
CATSDPDSPLHF
TGTGCCACCAGTGACCCCGATTCACCCCTCCACTTT
>TRBV19|TRBJ2-1|TRBD1|-
CASRGRGSHEQFF
TGTGCCAGTAGAGGCAGGGGGTCCCATGAGCAGTTCTTC
>TRBV27|TRBJ2-3|TRBD1|once
CASSDRGPVDTQYF
TGTGCCAGCAGTGACAGGGGGCCGGTAGATACGCAGTATTTT
>TRBV6-5|TRBJ1-1|-|once
CASRARETEAFF
TGTGCCAGCAGAGCCAGGGAAACTGAAGCTTTCTTT
>TRBV2|TRBJ1-5|-|-
CASSETGMDQPQHF
TGTGCCAGCAGTGAAACAGGGATGGATCAGCCCCAGCATTTT
>TRBV7-3|TRBJ2-6|TRBD1|-
CASSLSGQGSSGANVLTF
TGTGCCAGCAGCCTATCGGGACAGGGTTCTTCGGGGGCCAACGTCCTGACTTTC
>TRBV9|TRBJ1-1|-|-
CASSPTGRGETEAFF
TGTGCCAGCAGCCCGACCGGGAGGGGGGAAACTGAAGCTTTCTTT
>TRBV29-1|TRBJ1-2|TRBD1|-
CSGRQGRDGYTF
TGCAGCGGTCGACAGGGAAGGGATGGCTACACCTTC
>TRBV30|TRBJ2-1|TRBD2|-
CAWNTGTSFPNEQFF
TGTGCCTGGAATACCGGGACTAGCTTCCCCAATGAGCAGTTCTTC
>TRBV11-2|TRBJ2-2|TRBD1|once
CASSFRGGQGETGELFF
TGTGCCAGCAGCTTTCGAGGGGGACAGGGAGAGACCGGGGAGCTGTTTTTT
>TRBV5-6|TRBJ1-1|TRBD1|-
CASSFGTGNTEAFF
TGTGCCAGCAGCTTTGGGACAGGGAACACTGAAGCTTTCTTT
>TRBV19|TRBJ1-5|-|-
CASSPARRGNQPQHF
TGTGCCAGTAGCCCGGCCCGGAGAGGGAATCAGCCCCAGCATTTT
>TRBV9|TRBJ1-6|-|-
CASSVVGSGSPLHF
TGTGCCAGCAGCGTAGTCGGGTCGGGTTCACCCCTCCACTTT
>TRBV28|TRBJ1-1|TRBD1|-
CASSSGGQENTEAFF
TGTGCCAGCAGTTCCGGGGGACAGGAGAACACTGAAGCTTTCTTT
>TRBV4-3|TRBJ1-2|TRBD1|few
CASSLGQDVEVRGYTF
TGCGCCAGCAGCCTCGGACAGGACGTTGAGGTTAGGGGCTACACCTTC
>TRBV6-5|TRBJ1-1|-|few
CASRRGMNTEAFF
TGTGCCAGCCGGCGGGGGATGAACACTGAAGCTTTCTTT
>TRBV30|TRBJ1-2|TRBD1|-
CARQGGYGYTF
TGTGCCCGGCAGGGGGGCTATGGCTACACCTTC
>TRBV4-3|TRBJ2-1|TRBD2|-
CASSQDRWAGGPMDEQFF
TGCGCCAGCAGCCAAGATCGTTGGGCGGGAGGCCCCATGGATGAGCAGTTCTTC
>TRBV24-1|TRBJ2-7|TRBD1|-
CATSDFGGTGEHYEQYF
TGTGCCACCAGTGATTTTGGCGGGACAGGGGAGCACTACGAGCAGTACTTC
>TRBV6-5|TRBJ1-1|-|-
CASSFRGRGTEAFF
TGTGCCAGCAGTTTCCGTGGCAGGGGCACTGAAGCTTTCTTT
>TRBV7-2|TRBJ2-2|-|-
CASRVRSAGELFF
TGTGCCAGCAGGGTTAGATCGGCCGGGGAGCTGTTTTTT
>TRBV10-3|TRBJ2-6|TRBD1|-
CAISEGGTGNSGANVLTF
TGTGCCATCAGTGAGGGAGGGACAGGTAACTCTGGGGCCAACGTCCTGACTTTC
>TRBV18|TRBJ2-7|TRBD1|few
CASSPSQGVGYEQYF
TGTGCCAGCTCACCCTCCCAGGGGGTAGGCTACGAGCAGTACTTC
>TRBV20-1|TRBJ2-5|-|-
CSTGPGVAQYF
TGCAGTACCGGCCCGGGAGTGGCCCAGTACTTC
>TRBV20-1|TRBJ1-2|-|-
CSARGGGGYTF
TGCAGTGCTCGAGGGGGGGGTGGCTACACCTTC
>TRBV4-3|TRBJ1-1|TRBD1|-
CASSQGTGGNTEAFF
TGCGCCAGCAGCCAAGGGACAGGGGGAAATACTGAAGCTTTCTTT
>TRBV5-1|TRBJ2-1|TRBD2|-
CASSLGTSISYNEQFF
TGCGCCAGCAGCTTGGGGACTAGCATCTCCTACAATGAGCAGTTCTTC
>TRBV5-1|TRBJ2-2|TRBD2|-
CASSPTGGRGGELFF
TGCGCCAGCAGCCCCACGGGGGGGAGAGGCGGGGAGCTGTTTTTT
>TRBV5-1|TRBJ1-1|-|-
CASSLENRNTEAFF
TGCGCCAGCAGCTTGGAGAACAGAAACACTGAAGCTTTCTTT
>TRBV24-1|TRBJ2-2|TRBD1|-
CATSGAGTEPGELFF
TGTGCCACCAGTGGCGCCGGGACAGAACCCGGGGAGCTGTTTTTT
>TRBV11-2|TRBJ1-1|TRBD1|-
CASSPGQGSGWSTEAFF
TGTGCCAGCAGCCCTGGACAGGGGTCGGGATGGAGCACTGAAGCTTTCTTT
>TRBV7-8|TRBJ2-1|-|-
CASSLVVGGPIDEQFF
TGTGCCAGCAGCTTAGTCGTGGGGGGGCCGATAGATGAGCAGTTCTTC
>TRBV7-2|TRBJ1-4|-|-
CASSPTGSNEKLFF
TGTGCCAGCAGCCCGACGGGGAGTAATGAAAAACTGTTTTTT
>TRBV29-1|TRBJ1-2|TRBD1|few
CSARDRDYGYTF
TGCAGCGCCAGGGACAGGGATTATGGCTACACCTTC
>TRBV19|TRBJ1-2|TRBD1|-
CASIGTGVEGYTF
TGTGCCAGTATTGGGACAGGGGTGGAGGGCTACACCTTC
>TRBV19|TRBJ2-3|-|-
CASGDYSGGGTDTQYF
TGTGCCAGTGGGGACTACTCAGGGGGCGGCACAGATACGCAGTATTTT
>TRBV28|TRBJ1-3|TRBD1|-
CASSSPGQGSGNTIYF
TGTGCCAGCAGCTCTCCCGGACAGGGCTCTGGAAACACCATATATTTT
>TRBV20-1|TRBJ2-3|TRBD2|once
CSASPSGSQNTQYF
TGCAGTGCTAGTCCTAGCGGGAGTCAAAATACGCAGTATTTT
>TRBV2|TRBJ1-2|-|-
CASSELYGYTF
TGTGCCAGCAGTGAACTCTATGGCTACACCTTC
>TRBV4-3|TRBJ2-3|TRBD2|-
CASSQSPTSGREYF
TGCGCCAGCAGCCAAAGCCCTACTAGCGGGAGAGAGTATTTT
>TRBV6-5|TRBJ1-1|TRBD1|-
CASRTGGVGAFF
TGTGCCAGCAGGACAGGGGGCGTCGGAGCTTTCTTT
>TRBV12-3/TRBV12-4|TRBJ1-6|-|-
CASSFRSNSPLHF
TGTGCCAGCAGTTTCCGGAGTAATTCACCCCTCCACTTT
>TRBV3-1/TRBV3-2|TRBJ1-6|-|-
CASSQDPDSPLHF
TGTGCCAGCAGCCAAGACCCTGATTCACCCCTCCACTTT
>TRBV9|TRBJ1-5|-|-
CASSVAGFSNQPQHF
TGTGCCAGCAGCGTAGCAGGGTTTAGCAATCAGCCCCAGCATTTT
>TRBV18|TRBJ2-1|TRBD2|-
CASSPRTSASSYNEQFF
TGTGCCAGCTCACCACGTACTAGCGCCAGCTCCTACAATGAGCAGTTCTTC
>TRBV19|TRBJ2-6|-|-
CASSPQWGSGANVLTF
TGTGCCAGTAGCCCCCAGTGGGGCTCCGGGGCCAACGTCCTGACTTTC
>TRBV5-1|TRBJ2-3|TRBD2|-
CASSPGGRRGDTQYF
TGCGCCAGCAGCCCGGGGGGGAGACGGGGAGATACGCAGTATTTT
>TRBV7-3|TRBJ2-3|TRBD2|once
CASSSSGGAADTQYF
TGTGCCAGCAGTTCTAGCGGGGGGGCTGCAGATACGCAGTATTTT
>TRBV19|TRBJ2-2|-|once
CASSIFPDSNTGELFF
TGTGCCAGTAGTATTTTCCCAGACTCGAACACCGGGGAGCTGTTTTTT
>TRBV24-1|TRBJ1-1|TRBD1|-
CATSDSRTGLDTEAFF
TGTGCCACCAGTGATTCCCGGACAGGGTTGGACACTGAAGCTTTCTTT
>TRBV7-9|TRBJ2-1|TRBD2|-
CASSSPGDYTYNEQFF
TGTGCCAGCAGCTCGCCGGGGGACTACACCTACAATGAGCAGTTCTTC